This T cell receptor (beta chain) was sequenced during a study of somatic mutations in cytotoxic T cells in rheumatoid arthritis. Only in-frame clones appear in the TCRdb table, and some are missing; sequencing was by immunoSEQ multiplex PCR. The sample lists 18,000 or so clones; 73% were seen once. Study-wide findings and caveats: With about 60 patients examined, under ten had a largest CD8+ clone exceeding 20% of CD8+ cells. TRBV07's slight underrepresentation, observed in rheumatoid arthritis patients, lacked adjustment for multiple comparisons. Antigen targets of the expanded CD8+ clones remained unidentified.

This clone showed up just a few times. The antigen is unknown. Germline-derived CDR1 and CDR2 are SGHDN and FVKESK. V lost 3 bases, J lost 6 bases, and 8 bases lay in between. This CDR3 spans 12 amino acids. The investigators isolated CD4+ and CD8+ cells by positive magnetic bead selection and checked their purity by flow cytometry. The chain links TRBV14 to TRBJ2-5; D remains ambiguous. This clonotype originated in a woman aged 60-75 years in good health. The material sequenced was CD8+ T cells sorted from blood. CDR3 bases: TGTGCCAGCAGCCAGTTTTTGAAGACCCAGTACTTC. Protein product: CASSQFLKTQYF.